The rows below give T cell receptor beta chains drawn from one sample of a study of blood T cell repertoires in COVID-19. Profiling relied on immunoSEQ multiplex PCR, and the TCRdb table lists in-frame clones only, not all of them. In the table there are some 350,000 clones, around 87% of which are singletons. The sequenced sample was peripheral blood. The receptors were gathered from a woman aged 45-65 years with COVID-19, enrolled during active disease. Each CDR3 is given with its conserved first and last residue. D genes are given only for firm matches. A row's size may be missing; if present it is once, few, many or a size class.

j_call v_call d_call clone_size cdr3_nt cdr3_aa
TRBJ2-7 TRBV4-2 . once TGTGCCAGCAGCCAAGCTTACAGCGGCTATCCCTACGAGCAGTACTTC CASSQAYSGYPYEQYF
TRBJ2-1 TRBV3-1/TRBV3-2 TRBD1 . TGTGCCAGCAGCCAAGAGACAGGGAAGCAGTTCTTC CASSQETGKQFF
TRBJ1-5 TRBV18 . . TGTGCCAGCTCACCCGGGGGCAATCAGCCCCAGCATTTT CASSPGGNQPQHF
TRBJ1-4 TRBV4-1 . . TGCGCCAGCAGCCAAGTGGGGGCGCGGGAAAAACTGTTTTTT CASSQVGAREKLFF
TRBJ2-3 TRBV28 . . TGTGCCAGCACCTCGACAGGACTCACAGATACGCAGTATTTT CASTSTGLTDTQYF
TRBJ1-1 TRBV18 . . TGTGCCAGCTCACCAGACTTGGGGGGAAGGGAAGCTTTCTTT CASSPDLGGREAFF
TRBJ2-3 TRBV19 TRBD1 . TGTGCCAGTAGTACCGTGGACAGGTTAACAGATACGCAGTATTTT CASSTVDRLTDTQYF
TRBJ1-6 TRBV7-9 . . TGTGCCAGCAGCTCGAGTCAAGGAGGCCCAGGGGCACCCCTCCACTTT CASSSSQGGPGAPLHF
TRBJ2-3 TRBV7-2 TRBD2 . TGTGCCAGCAGCTTAGGACTAGCAAGAGGGCAATACCCAGATACGCAGTATTTT CASSLGLARGQYPDTQYF
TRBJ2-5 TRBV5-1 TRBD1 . TGCGCCAGCAGCAAGGGACAGTTGCAAGAGACCCAGTACTTC CASSKGQLQETQYF
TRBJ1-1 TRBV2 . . TGTGCCAGCAGTAAACAGGGTGTAACTGAAGCTTTCTTT CASSKQGVTEAFF
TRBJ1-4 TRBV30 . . TGTGCCTGGAGTGTACTTAATGAAAAACTGTTTTTT CAWSVLNEKLFF